A single sample gave rise to the 4 T cell receptor beta chains below, sequenced in a study of blood T cell repertoires in COVID-19. Libraries were prepared by immunoSEQ multiplex PCR; TCRdb keeps only in-frame clonotypes and omits some of them. The data show 150,000 or so clones, around 87% seen once. Sequencing was carried out using peripheral blood. These receptors were taken from a woman between 35 and 50 years old with acute or convalescent COVID-19.

This chain joins TRBV19 and TRBJ1-2, with 11 nucleotides matching TRBD1. The germline CDR1 and CDR2 sequences are LNHDA and SQIVND (reference sequence). This CDR3 comprises 17 residues. After removal of 2 bases from V and 9 bases from J, the junction contained 14 bases not matched to a gene. The CDR3 reads CASSISGRTGGASSYTF. In DNA form, the CDR3 reads TGTGCCAGTAGTATATCGGGGAGGACAGGGGGCGCATCTAGCTACACCTTC.

The CDR3 coding sequence is TGCGCCAGCAGCCAAGAAAGGGGCTTAAGCAATCAGCCCCAGCATTTT. Its translation is CASSQERGLSNQPQHF. This sequence joins TRBV4-1 and TRBJ1-5; a weak D match, TRBD1 (5 bases). The CDR3 is 16 residues long. CDR1 and CDR2 from the germline V gene are MGHRA and YSYEKL. Trimming left V 0 bases short and J 1 base short, with 10 bases between.

This clone has only a few counts. The chain carries TRBV24-1 and TRBJ2-7; tentatively, D is TRBD2 (6 bases). This CDR3 region has 15 residues. CDR1 KGHDR and CDR2 SFDVKD come from the germline V gene. Trimming took 2 bases from V and 4 from J, leaving 14 bases between them. CDR3 nucleotide sequence: TGTGCCACCAGTGATTCACGGGAGACTGGTTACGAGCAGTACTTC. Translated, it gives CATSDSRETGYEQYF.

V usage is TRBV7-9 and J usage is TRBJ1-4; 8 bases line up with TRBD1. V trimming: 7 bases; J trimming: 1 base; junction bases outside the gene matches: 2. Germline V lookup: CDR1 SEHNR, CDR2 FQNEAQ (reference sequence). The CDR3 runs 14 residues. The DNA of the CDR3 is TGTGCCAGCAAAACAGGGGGAACTAATGAAAAACTGTTTTTT. It codes for CASKTGGTNEKLFF.